This passage covers 22 T cell receptor beta chains from one sample sequenced in a study of cytomegalovirus exposure and HLA in healthy donors. Primers included in the PCR were 60 Vbeta and 13 Jbeta primers. Profiling relied on immunoSEQ multiplex PCR, and the TCRdb table lists in-frame clones only, not all of them. This table has under 200,000 clones, approximately 80% appearing once. Material for sequencing was PBMCs. The receptors shown here come from a man aged 60 to 69 in good health and CMV-seronegative.

The chain links TRBV7-9 to TRBJ1-2; weak D call: TRBD1 (6 bases). This CDR3 region has 16 residues. V gave up 4 bases and J gave up 4 bases, with 19 bases separating them. Germline CDR1 reads SEHNR; CDR2 reads FQNEAQ (reference sequence). The chain's CDR3 is CASSSTDTGKLYGYTF. The CDR3 DNA reads as TGTGCCAGCAGCTCAACCGACACAGGGAAGCTCTATGGCTACACCTTC.

This chain connects TRBV9 to TRBJ1-2, with 7 bases lining up with TRBD1. This CDR3 is built from 14 residues. CDR1 is SGDLS, CDR2 YYNGEE, per germline. V gave up 5 bases and J gave up 6 bases; unmatched junction bases: 10. The CDR3 region has the DNA TGTGCCAGCAGACAGATAGACAGGGCGAATGGCTACACCTTC. It specifies CASRQIDRANGYTF. The full variable domain, with the rest looked up from reference TRBV9 and TRBJ1-2, is DSGVTQTPKHLITATGQRVTLRCSPRSGDLSVYWYQQSLDQGLQFLIQYYNGEERAKGNILERFSAQQFPDLHSELNLSSLELGDSALYFCASRQIDRANGYTFGSGTRLTVV.

V usage is TRBV28 and J usage is TRBJ2-3; 10 bases fit TRBD2. The trim removed 0 bases at V and 3 bases at J, leaving 3 bases unmatched. From germline, CDR1 is MDHEN and CDR2 SYDVKM. The CDR3 extends over 16 amino acids. For the CDR3, the DNA is TGTGCCAGCAGTTTATGGGGTAGCGGGAGGACAGATACGCAGTATTTT. It encodes CASSLWGSGRTDTQYF.

The chain's CDR3 is CASSGVRTGFEQYF. The CDR3 nucleotides are TGTGCCAGCAGCGGTGTCCGGACAGGGTTCGAGCAGTACTTC. The V and J genes are TRBV6-1 and TRBJ2-7; 8 bases map to TRBD1. Germline CDR1 MNHNS, CDR2 SASEGT. The CDR3 is made up of 14 amino acids. The trim removed 6 bases at V and 6 bases at J, leaving 10 bases unmatched.

The chain couples TRBV4-3 to TRBJ1-4, with D possibly TRBD1 on 6 matching bases. This CDR3 spans 15 amino acids. V gave up 4 bases and J gave up 8 bases, with 17 bases separating them. Germline values: CDR1 LGHNA, CDR2 YSLEER. The CDR3 here is CASSLGAEGWEKLFF. The CDR3 DNA reads as TGCGCCAGCAGCCTGGGGGCCGAAGGATGGGAAAAACTGTTTTTT.

The gene calls are TRBV6-1 and TRBJ1-2; maybe TRBD1 (6 bases). Trimming pared 3 bases from V and 1 base from J, leaving 6 bases between. This CDR3 has 13 amino acids. Germline-derived CDR1 and CDR2 are MNHNS and SASEGT. DNA for the CDR3: TGTGCCAGCAGTGACAGGGGTAACTATGGCTACACCTTC. Encoded protein: CASSDRGNYGYTF.

The rearrangement joins TRBV11-2 to TRBJ1-1; the D gene is possibly TRBD1 (6 bases). The CDR3 sequence is 15 residues long. Per the germline V gene, CDR1 is SGHAT and CDR2 is FQNNGV. The V end was cut by 5 bases, the J end by 4 bases, with 17 bases between. Written as DNA, the CDR3 is TGTGCCAGCAGCCTCGACACTTTAGGGGGCACTGAAGCTTTCTTT. Its translation is CASSLDTLGGTEAFF. Together with reference TRBV11-2 and TRBJ1-1, the CDR3 gives the full variable domain: EAGVAQSPRYKIIEKRQSVAFWCNPISGHATLYWYQQILGQGPKLLIQFQNNGVVDDSQLPKDRFSAERLKGVDSTLKIQPAKLEDSAVYLCASSLDTLGGTEAFFGQGTRLTVV.

This sequence joins TRBV11-2 and TRBJ2-2; D is perhaps TRBD1 (6 bases). Trimming pared 7 bases from V and 7 bases from J, leaving 16 bases between. CDR1 is SGHAT, CDR2 FQNNGV, per germline. The CDR3 runs 14 residues. CDR3 sequence: CASTRWGQDGELFF. The DNA for the CDR3 is TGTGCCAGCACCCGTTGGGGGCAAGACGGGGAGCTGTTTTTT.

The V call is TRBV30, the J call TRBJ2-5; possible D gene TRBD2, 7 bases. The V end was cut by 8 bases, the J end by 4 bases, with 14 bases between. Germline V gene lookup returns CDR1 GTSNPN and CDR2 SVGIG (reference sequence). This CDR3 is built from 12 residues. The CDR3: CAPRGGTETQYF. CDR3 nucleotides: TGTGCCCCTAGGGGGGGCACAGAGACCCAGTACTTC.

This clone has more than one count but fewer than ten. The chain carries TRBV4-3 and TRBJ2-4, with D possibly being TRBD2 (6 bases). This CDR3 spans 19 amino acids. V lost 0 bases, J lost 2 bases, and 20 bases lay in between. Germline V CDR1 and CDR2: LGHNA, YSLEER. The CDR3 sequence: CASSQDPNQPGVTKNIQYF. The CDR3 DNA is TGCGCCAGCAGCCAAGATCCAAATCAACCGGGGGTAACCAAAAACATTCAGTACTTC.

This clone has more than one count but fewer than ten. This CDR3 reads CSVLGQHDGYTF. Here the CDR3 DNA reads TGCAGCGTTCTGGGACAGCACGATGGCTACACCTTC. The chain links TRBV29-1 to TRBJ1-2; 7 positions agree with TRBD1. There are 12 residues in the CDR3. CDR1 SQVTM and CDR2 ANQGSEA come from the germline V gene. With 5 bases clipped from V and 6 bases from J, the junction kept 6 bases outside the gene matches.

V usage is TRBV5-4 and J usage is TRBJ2-7, with TRBD2 as a possible D gene (5 bases). Germline CDR1 and CDR2: SGHNT and YYREEE (reference sequence). Trimming shortened V by 2 bases and J by 0 bases, and 12 bases separated the two germline ends. This CDR3 is 15 amino acids long. The CDR3: CASSFGGRSSYEQYF. CDR3 nucleotide sequence: TGTGCCAGCAGCTTTGGCGGGCGGAGCTCCTACGAGCAGTACTTC.

The chain couples TRBV2 to TRBJ2-5, with 7 bases lining up with TRBD2. CDR3 length: 13 amino acids. The trim removed 4 bases at V and 5 bases at J, leaving 4 bases unmatched. Germline V gives CDR1 SNHLY, CDR2 FYNNEI. CDR3 loop: CASSGGGGETQYF. The DNA of the CDR3 is TGTGCCAGCAGTGGGGGGGGAGGGGAGACCCAGTACTTC.

The chain uses TRBV20-1 and TRBJ2-4; D may be TRBD2 (6 bases). In germline, CDR1 is DFQATT, CDR2 SNEGSKA (reference sequence). This CDR3 has 11 amino acids. V lost 3 bases to trimming and J lost 12 bases, with 12 bases between them. The CDR3 coding sequence is TGCAGTGCTAGTGTCGGCGGGAATCAGTACTTC. It yields the protein CSASVGGNQYF.

The chain links TRBV5-1 to TRBJ2-6, with 7 bases identical to TRBD2. Germline CDR1 reads SGHRS; CDR2 reads YFSETQ. Trimming removed 4 bases from V and 3 bases from J; junction bases left unmatched: 1. CDR3 size: 14 residues. The CDR3 here is CASSREGGANVLTF. In nucleotides, the CDR3 is TGCGCCAGCAGCAGGGAGGGTGGGGCCAACGTCCTGACTTTC. Complete variable domain (other parts from reference TRBV5-1 and TRBJ2-6): KAGVTQTPRYLIKTRGQQVTLSCSPISGHRSVSWYQQTPGQGLQFLFEYFSETQRNKGNFPGRFSGRQFSNSRSEMNVSTLELGDSALYLCASSREGGANVLTFGAGSRLTVL.

The chain recombines TRBV5-4 with TRBJ2-3, with D maybe TRBD2 (5 bases). This CDR3 is 16 amino acids long. Germline lookup yields CDR1 SGHNT and CDR2 YYREEE (reference sequence). V was cut by 4 bases and J by 1 base, with 16 bases left in between. The CDR3 coding sequence is TGTGCCAGCAGCCCGGCCCTAGGAGGACGCACAGATACGCAGTATTTT. Amino acid sequence: CASSPALGGRTDTQYF.

This clone came up once. The chain couples TRBV21-1 to TRBJ1-5; TRBD1, as called in the table, went unchecked against the DNA. TRBV21-1 constitutes a pseudogene. CDR3 length equals 16 residues. The CDR3 sequence: CASSYRDRVRGQPQHF. As DNA, the CDR3 is TGTGCCAGCAGCTACCGGGACAGGGTCCGAGGTCAGCCCCAGCATTTT.

The CDR3 loop is CASSERGTGGPDTQYF. In DNA, the CDR3 is TGTGCCAGCAGTGAAAGGGGGACAGGGGGTCCGGATACGCAGTATTTT. The V gene is TRBV2, the J gene TRBJ2-3, with 11 positions matching TRBD1. Germline CDR1 is SNHLY and CDR2 is FYNNEI. This CDR3 region has 16 residues. With V trimmed by 2 bases and J by 6 bases, 7 bases remained unmatched.

V usage is TRBV7-2 and J usage is TRBJ2-1, with 7 bases lining up with TRBD2. Germline V gene sequence: CDR1 SGHTA, CDR2 FQGNSA. The J segment lost 9 bases and the V segment lost 5 bases, leaving 10 bases of the junction unmatched. The CDR3 contains 14 residues. DNA of the CDR3: TGTGCCAGCAGCAAAAGGACTAGTGACGGTGAGCAGTTCTTC. As protein: CASSKRTSDGEQFF.

This clone has just one count. The chain couples TRBV5-8 to TRBJ1-3; no reliable D call. The V and J ends lost 3 bases and 0 bases respectively, with 7 bases between them. The germline gives CDR1 SGHTS, CDR2 YDEGEE. The CDR3 covers 14 residues. This chain's CDR3 is CASSWRDSGNTIYF. The CDR3 nucleotides read TGTGCCAGCAGCTGGCGGGACTCTGGAAACACCATATATTTT.

The DNA of the CDR3 is TGTGCCAGCAGCCAAGAGACTAGCGGTACCTACGAGCAGTACTTC. Protein sequence: CASSQETSGTYEQYF. The gene calls are TRBV4-2 and TRBJ2-7, with TRBD2 matching 9 bases. J was trimmed by 2 bases and V by 0 bases; bases with no gene match: 2. This CDR3 has 15 residues. Germline values: CDR1 LGHNA, CDR2 YNFKEQ.

The rearrangement links TRBV18 to TRBJ2-7; perhaps TRBD1 as D (7 bases). The CDR3 has 13 residues. Germline V gene lookup returns CDR1 KGHSH and CDR2 LQKENI. Trimming removed 3 bases at V and 11 bases at J, with 17 bases between. DNA of the CDR3: TGTGCCAGCTCACCGGGGACTCAGGGGGACGAGTACTTC. This gives the protein CASSPGTQGDEYF. The whole variable domain, filled in from reference TRBV18 and TRBJ2-7, reads NAGVMQNPRHLVRRRGQEARLRCSPMKGHSHVYWYRQLPEEGLKFMVYLQKENIIDESGMPKERFSAEFPKEGPSILRIQQVVRGDSAAYFCASSPGTQGDEYFGPGTRLTVT.